This T cell receptor beta chain was captured in a study of response to subunit inactivated influenza vaccine. Points on this clonotype: Its antigen remains unidentified.

MiXCR, applied by TCRdb to the RT-PCR reads, yields one record per CDR3 protein. The sample consists of around 750,000 distinct CDR3 sequences, 21% of them appearing once. Overall study findings and caveats: That few new T cells are recruited by each seasonal influenza vaccination was the authors' suggestion.

This TCR was sampled from a man aged 45-65 years who received an inactivated influenza vaccine. The sample here was PBMCs from blood, taken 4 to 6 days after vaccination.

In DNA form, the CDR3 reads TGCAGTGCTGGAACTAGCGCTGCCTCCTACGAGCAGTACTTC. This translates into CSAGTSAASYEQYF. The V gene is TRBV20-1, the J gene TRBJ2-7, with 7 bases identical to TRBD2. Germline V gene data show CDR1 as DFQATT and CDR2 as SNEGSKA (reference sequence). V trimming: 5 bases; J trimming: 0 bases; junction bases outside the gene matches: 7. The CDR3 is 14 amino acids.